This TCR beta chain is drawn from a study of T cells in Graves' hyperthyroidism and ophthalmopathy. Overall study context: Before any treatment, at initial diagnosis, peripheral blood was collected.

Disease lasting under 3 months, a NOSPECS grade of at least 4, and a Clinical Activity Score of at least 3 were features of the ophthalmopathy patients. Exclusion followed for patients with uncontrolled infection, other autoimmune disease, pregnancy or lactation. Worth noting for this clonotype: Its antigen is not known.

Regions amplified from RNA transcripts were the TCR beta CDR3 regions. The TCR CDR3 first-round RT-PCR relied on the HTBI primer set. TCRdb redid the calling of the multiplex PCR reads with MiXCR, one entry per CDR3 protein. The repertoire holds hundreds of thousands of distinct CDR3 sequences, with around 13% as singletons. The V and J ends lost 6 bases and 4 bases respectively, with 15 bases between them. The CDR3 is made up of 14 amino acids. Germline CDR1 is MDHEN and CDR2 is SYDVKM. Regarding the study as a whole: Ophthalmopathy prediction by the model preceded onset by a median about 6.5 months.

Material for sequencing was blood. The source is a woman aged 45-59 years with Graves' ophthalmopathy. The rearrangement uses TRBV28 and TRBJ1-2; D not resolved. For the CDR3, the DNA is TGTGCCAGCAGATTTGTGCGTCGGCTCTATGGCTACACCTTC. As protein: CASRFVRRLYGYTF.